This TCR beta chain was observed in a study of blood T cell repertoires in COVID-19. Profiling relied on immunoSEQ multiplex PCR, and the TCRdb table lists in-frame clones only, not all of them. The table lists over 250,000 clones, about nine tenths of them singletons, with about 6% in the top ten. A Seattle source enrolled patients during active infection and followed them longitudinally. The length of the CDR3 is 14 residues. In germline, CDR1 is LGHDT, CDR2 YNNKEL (reference sequence). After removal of 4 bases from V and 8 bases from J, the junction contained 3 bases not matched to a gene. The chain combines TRBV3-1 (or the pseudogene TRBV3-2) with TRBJ2-1; 12 nucleotides align to TRBD2. This clonotype was obtained from a woman aged 50 to 60 with COVID-19, enrolled during active disease. The sequenced sample consisted of peripheral blood. The CDR3 DNA follows: TGTGCCAGCAGCCGTCTAGCGGGAGGGGATGAGCAGTTCTTC. It codes for CASSRLAGGDEQFF.